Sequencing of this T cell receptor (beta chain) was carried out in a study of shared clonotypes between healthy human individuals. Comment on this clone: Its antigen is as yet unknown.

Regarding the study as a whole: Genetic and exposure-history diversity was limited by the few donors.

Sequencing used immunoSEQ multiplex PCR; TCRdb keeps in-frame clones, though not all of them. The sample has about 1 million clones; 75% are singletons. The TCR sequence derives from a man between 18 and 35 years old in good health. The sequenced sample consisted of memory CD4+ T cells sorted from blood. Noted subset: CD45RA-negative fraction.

CDR3: CASSSLKGGNTEAFF. The CDR3 DNA reads as TGTGCCAGCAGCTCTTTAAAGGGGGGGAACACTGAAGCTTTCTTT. V is TRBV5-6 and J is TRBJ1-1; D perhaps matches TRBD1 (6 bases). V was trimmed by 3 bases and J by 1 base, leaving 13 bases between them. The CDR3 is 15 residues long. Germline V CDR1 and CDR2: SGHDT, YYEEEE.